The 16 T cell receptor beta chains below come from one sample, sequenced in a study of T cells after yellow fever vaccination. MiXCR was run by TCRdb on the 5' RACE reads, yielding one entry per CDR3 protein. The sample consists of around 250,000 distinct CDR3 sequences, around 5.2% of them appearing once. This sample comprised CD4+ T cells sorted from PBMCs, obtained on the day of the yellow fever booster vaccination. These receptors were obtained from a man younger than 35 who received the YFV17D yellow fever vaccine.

For the CDR3, the DNA is TGTGCCAGCAGCTTAAAAGCGACTAGCGGGGGAGATACGCAGTATTTT. Translated: CASSLKATSGGDTQYF. The J gene is TRBJ2-3, the V gene TRBV7-2; 12 positions match TRBD2. The CDR3 is 16 amino acids. Trimming at V came to 2 bases and at J to 5 bases, leaving 5 bases not matched to a gene. The V gene's germline CDR1 is SGHTA and CDR2 FQGNSA.

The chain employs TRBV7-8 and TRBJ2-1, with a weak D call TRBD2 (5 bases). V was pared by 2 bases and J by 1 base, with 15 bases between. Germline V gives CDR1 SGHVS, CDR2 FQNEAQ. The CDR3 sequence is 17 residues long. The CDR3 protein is CASSLPQRFGSYNEQFF. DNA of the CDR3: TGTGCCAGCAGCTTACCTCAGCGGTTTGGGTCCTACAATGAGCAGTTCTTC.

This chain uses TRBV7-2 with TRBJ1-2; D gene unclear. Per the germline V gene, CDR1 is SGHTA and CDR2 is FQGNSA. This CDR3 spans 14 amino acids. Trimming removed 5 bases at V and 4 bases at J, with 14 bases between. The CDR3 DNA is TGTGCCAGCAGCCCTAAGACGGGCGTCTATGGCTACACCTTC. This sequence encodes CASSPKTGVYGYTF.

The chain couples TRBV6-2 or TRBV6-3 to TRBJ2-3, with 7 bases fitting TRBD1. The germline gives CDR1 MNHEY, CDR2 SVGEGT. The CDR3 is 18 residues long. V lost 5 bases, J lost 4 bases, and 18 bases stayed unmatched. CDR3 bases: TGTGCCAGCAGTCAGTCTTTCTCCCGGGACAGTTTTCCAGATACGCAGTATTTT. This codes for CASSQSFSRDSFPDTQYF.

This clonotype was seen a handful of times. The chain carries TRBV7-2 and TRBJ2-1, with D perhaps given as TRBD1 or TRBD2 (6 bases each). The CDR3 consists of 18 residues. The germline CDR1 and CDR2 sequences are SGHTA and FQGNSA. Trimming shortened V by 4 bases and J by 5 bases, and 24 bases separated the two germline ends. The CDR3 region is CASSSRYRGATTDNEQFF. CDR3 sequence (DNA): TGTGCCAGCAGCTCCCGCTATAGGGGGGCCACTACAGACAATGAGCAGTTCTTC.

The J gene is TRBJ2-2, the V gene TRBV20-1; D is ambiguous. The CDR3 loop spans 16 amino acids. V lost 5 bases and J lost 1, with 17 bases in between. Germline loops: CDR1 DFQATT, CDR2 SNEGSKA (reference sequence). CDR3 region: CSAPNPWVRNTGELFF. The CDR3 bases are TGCAGTGCTCCCAACCCCTGGGTTAGGAACACCGGGGAGCTGTTTTTT.

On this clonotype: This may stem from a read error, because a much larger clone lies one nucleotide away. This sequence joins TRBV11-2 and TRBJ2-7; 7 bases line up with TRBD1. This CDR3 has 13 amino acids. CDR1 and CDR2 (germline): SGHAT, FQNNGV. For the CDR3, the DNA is TGTGCCAGCAGATTGGGGGATGCGACAGGGTATAGAGTC. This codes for CASRLGDATGYRV.

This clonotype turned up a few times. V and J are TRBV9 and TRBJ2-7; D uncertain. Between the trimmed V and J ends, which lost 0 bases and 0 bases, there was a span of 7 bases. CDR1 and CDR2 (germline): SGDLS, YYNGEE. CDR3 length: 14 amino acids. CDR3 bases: TGTGCCAGCAGCGTAGACGTGAACTCCTACGAGCAGTACTTC. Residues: CASSVDVNSYEQYF.

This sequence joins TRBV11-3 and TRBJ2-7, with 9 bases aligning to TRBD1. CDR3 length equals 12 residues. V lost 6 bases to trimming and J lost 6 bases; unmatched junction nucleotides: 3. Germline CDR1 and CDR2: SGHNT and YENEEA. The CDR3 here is CASSLDRGEQYF. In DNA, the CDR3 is TGTGCCAGCAGTCTGGACAGGGGCGAGCAGTACTTC.

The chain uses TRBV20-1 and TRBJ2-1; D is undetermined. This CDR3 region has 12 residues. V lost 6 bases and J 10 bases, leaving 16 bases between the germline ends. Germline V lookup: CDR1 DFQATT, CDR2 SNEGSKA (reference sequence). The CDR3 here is CSAIRGSREQFF. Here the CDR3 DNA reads TGCAGTGCCATCCGTGGGTCACGCGAGCAGTTCTTC.

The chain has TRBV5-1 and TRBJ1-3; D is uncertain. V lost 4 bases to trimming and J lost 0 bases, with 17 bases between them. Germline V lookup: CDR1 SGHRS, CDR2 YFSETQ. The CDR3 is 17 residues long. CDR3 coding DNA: TGCGCCAGCAGCCGCTACTCGGAGGCACCCTCTGGAAACACCATATATTTT. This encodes CASSRYSEAPSGNTIYF.

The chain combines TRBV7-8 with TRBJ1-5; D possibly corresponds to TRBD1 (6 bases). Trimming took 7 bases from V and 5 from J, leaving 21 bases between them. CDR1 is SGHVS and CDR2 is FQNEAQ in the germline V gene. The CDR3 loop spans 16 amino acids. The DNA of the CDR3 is TGTGCCAGCACCACGAGTTACGCGGGGACACATCAGCCCCAGCATTTT. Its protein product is CASTTSYAGTHQPQHF.

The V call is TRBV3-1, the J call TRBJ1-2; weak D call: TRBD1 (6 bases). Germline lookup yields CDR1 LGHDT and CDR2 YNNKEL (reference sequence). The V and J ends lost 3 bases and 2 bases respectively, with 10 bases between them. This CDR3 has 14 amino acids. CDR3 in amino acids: CASSQDSGNYGYTF. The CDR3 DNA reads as TGTGCCAGCAGCCAGGACAGCGGCAACTATGGCTACACCTTC.

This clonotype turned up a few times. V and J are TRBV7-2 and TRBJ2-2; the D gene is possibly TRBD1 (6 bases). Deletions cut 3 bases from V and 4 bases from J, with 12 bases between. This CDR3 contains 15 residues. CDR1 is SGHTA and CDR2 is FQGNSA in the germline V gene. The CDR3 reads CASSFQGPITGELFF. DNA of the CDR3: TGTGCCAGCAGCTTTCAGGGGCCTATCACCGGGGAGCTGTTTTTT.

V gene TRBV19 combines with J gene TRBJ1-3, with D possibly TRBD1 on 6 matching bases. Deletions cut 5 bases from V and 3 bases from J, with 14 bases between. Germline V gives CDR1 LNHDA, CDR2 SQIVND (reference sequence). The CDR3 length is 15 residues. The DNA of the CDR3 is TGTGCCAGTAGTGCCGGACAGTCCTTTGGAAACACCATATATTTT. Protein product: CASSAGQSFGNTIYF.

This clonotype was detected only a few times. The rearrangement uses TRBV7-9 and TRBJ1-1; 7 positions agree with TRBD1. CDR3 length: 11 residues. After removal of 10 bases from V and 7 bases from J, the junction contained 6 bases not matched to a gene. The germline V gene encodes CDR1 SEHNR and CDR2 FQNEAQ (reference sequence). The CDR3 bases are TGTGCCATCCAGGGGGTTTATGAAGCTTTCTTT. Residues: CAIQGVYEAFF.